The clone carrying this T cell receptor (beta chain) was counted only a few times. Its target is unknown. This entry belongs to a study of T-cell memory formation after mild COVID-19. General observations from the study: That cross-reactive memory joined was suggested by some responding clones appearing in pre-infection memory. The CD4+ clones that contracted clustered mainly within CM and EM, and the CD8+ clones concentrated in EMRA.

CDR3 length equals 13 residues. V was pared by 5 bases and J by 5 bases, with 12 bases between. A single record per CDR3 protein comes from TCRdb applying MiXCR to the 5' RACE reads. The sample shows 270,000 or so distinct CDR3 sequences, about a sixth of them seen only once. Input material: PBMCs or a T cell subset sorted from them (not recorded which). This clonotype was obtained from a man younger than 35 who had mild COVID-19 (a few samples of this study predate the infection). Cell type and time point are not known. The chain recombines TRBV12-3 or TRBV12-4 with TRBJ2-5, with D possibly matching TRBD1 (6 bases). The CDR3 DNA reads TGTGCCAGCAGTGACAGGAGGAGGGAGACCCAGTACTTC. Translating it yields CASSDRRRETQYF.